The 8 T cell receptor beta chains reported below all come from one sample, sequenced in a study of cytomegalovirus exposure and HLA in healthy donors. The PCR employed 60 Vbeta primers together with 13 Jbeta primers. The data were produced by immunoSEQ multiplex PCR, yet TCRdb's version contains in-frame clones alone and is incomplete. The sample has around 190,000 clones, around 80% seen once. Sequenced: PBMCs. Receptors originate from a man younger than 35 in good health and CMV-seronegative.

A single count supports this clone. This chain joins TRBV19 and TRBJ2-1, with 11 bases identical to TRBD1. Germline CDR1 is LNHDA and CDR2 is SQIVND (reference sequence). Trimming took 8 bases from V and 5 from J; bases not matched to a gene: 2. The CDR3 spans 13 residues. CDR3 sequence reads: CASRDRGNNEQFF. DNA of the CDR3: TGTGCCAGTCGGGACAGGGGGAACAATGAGCAGTTCTTC.

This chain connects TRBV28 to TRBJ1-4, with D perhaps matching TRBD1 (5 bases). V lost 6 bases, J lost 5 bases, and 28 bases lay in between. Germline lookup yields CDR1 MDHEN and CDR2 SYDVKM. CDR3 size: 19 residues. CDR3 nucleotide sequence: TGTGCCAGCAGCTACACCGGACACCGAACCTCGGTCCTGAATGAAAAACTGTTTTTT. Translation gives CASSYTGHRTSVLNEKLFF. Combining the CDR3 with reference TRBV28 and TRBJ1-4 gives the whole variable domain DVKVTQSSRYLVKRTGEKVFLECVQDMDHENMFWYRQDPGLGLRLIYFSYDVKMKEKGDIPEGYSVSREKKERFSLILESASTNQTSMYLCASSYTGHRTSVLNEKLFFGSGTQLSVL.

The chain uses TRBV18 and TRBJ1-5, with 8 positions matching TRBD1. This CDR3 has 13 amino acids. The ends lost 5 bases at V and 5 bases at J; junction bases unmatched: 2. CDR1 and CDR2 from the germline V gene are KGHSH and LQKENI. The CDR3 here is CASSTDRDQPQHF. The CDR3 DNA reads TGTGCCAGCTCAACGGACAGGGATCAGCCCCAGCATTTT.

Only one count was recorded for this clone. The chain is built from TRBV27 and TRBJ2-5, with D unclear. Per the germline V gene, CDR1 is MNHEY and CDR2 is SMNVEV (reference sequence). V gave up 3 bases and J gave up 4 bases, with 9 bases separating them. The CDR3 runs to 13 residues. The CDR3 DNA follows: TGTGCCAGCAGTTTGGGTAGCCCAGAGACCCAGTACTTC. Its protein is CASSLGSPETQYF.

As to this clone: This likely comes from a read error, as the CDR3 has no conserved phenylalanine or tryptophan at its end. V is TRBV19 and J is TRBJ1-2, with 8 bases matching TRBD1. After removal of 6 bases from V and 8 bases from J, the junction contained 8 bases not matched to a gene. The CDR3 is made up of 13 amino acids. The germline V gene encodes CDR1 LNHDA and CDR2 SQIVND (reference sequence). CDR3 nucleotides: TGTGCCAGTAGCATGGACAGGGCCAACGGCTACACCCTC. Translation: CASSMDRANGYTL.

CDR3 nucleotides: TGTGCCAGCAGCTTTTTAGGACAGGGTGGGAGTGAAAAACTGTTTTTT. It translates to CASSFLGQGGSEKLFF. This chain connects TRBV5-6 to TRBJ1-4, with 8 bases matching TRBD1. CDR1 and CDR2 from the germline V gene are SGHDT and YYEEEE. Trimming at V came to 2 bases and at J to 7 bases, leaving 10 bases not matched to a gene. The length of the CDR3 is 16 residues. Full variable domain (missing parts from reference TRBV5-6 and TRBJ1-4): DAGVTQSPTHLIKTRGQQVTLRCSPKSGHDTVSWYQQALGQGPQFIFQYYEEEERQRGNFPDRFSGHQFPNYSSELNVNALLLGDSALYLCASSFLGQGGSEKLFFGSGTQLSVL.

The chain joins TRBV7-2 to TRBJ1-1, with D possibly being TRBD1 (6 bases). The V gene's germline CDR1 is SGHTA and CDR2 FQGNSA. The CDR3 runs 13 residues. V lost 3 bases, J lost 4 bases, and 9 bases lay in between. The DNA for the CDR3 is TGTGCCAGCAGCTTGGACAGTCGCACTGAAGCTTTCTTT. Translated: CASSLDSRTEAFF. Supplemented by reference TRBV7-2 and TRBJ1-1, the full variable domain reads GAGVSQSPSNKVTEKGKDVELRCDPISGHTALYWYRQSLGQGLEFLIYFQGNSAPDKSGLPSDRFSAERTGGSVSTLTIQRTQQEDSAVYLCASSLDSRTEAFFGQGTRLTVV.

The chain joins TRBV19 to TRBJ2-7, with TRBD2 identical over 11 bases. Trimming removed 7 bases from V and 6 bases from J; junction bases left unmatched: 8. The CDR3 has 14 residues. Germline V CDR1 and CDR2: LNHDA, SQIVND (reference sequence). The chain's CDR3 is CASTLSGGDSEQYF. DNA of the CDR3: TGTGCCAGTACCCTTAGCGGGGGGGACTCCGAGCAGTACTTC.